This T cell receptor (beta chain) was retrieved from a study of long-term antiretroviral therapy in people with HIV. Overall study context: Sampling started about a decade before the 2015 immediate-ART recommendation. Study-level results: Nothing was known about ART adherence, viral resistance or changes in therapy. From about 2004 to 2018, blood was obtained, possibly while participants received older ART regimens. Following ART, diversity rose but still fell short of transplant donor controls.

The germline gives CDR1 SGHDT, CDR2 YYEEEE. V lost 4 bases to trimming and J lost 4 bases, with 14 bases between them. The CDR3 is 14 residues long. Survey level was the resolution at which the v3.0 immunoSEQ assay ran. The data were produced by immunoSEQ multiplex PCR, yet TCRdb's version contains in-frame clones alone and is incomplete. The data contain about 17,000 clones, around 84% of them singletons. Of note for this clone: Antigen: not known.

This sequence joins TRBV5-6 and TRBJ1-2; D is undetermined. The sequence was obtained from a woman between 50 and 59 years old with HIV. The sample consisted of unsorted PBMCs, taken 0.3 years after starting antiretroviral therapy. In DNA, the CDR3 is TGTGCCAGCAGCCCCCAAGGGCTAACCTATGGCTACACCTTC. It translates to CASSPQGLTYGYTF.